The clone carrying this T cell receptor beta chain was seen many times. Its target is not known. Time point given: newly diagnosed GD, antithyroid drugs for less than 3 months. PBMC-extracted RNA yielded the TCR library. The CDR3 contains 15 residues. V lost 2 bases and J lost 2; bases outside the gene matches: 6. Germline V gene data show CDR1 as MNHEY and CDR2 as SVGEGT. The data are from a study of regulatory T cells in long-lasting Graves disease. According to the study, TCR beta libraries were built with iRepertoire HTBI primers and CDR3-region Arm-PCR. Each CDR3 protein is one row after TCRdb ran MiXCR on the multiplex PCR reads. The table shows under 500,000 distinct CDR3 sequences, with 16% occurring only once. Broader study findings: Gene preferences differed: TRBV28, TRBJ1-2, TRBJ2-5 in persistent cases.

These records were also assigned to another study, of T cells in Graves' hyperthyroidism and ophthalmopathy.

The TCR was taken from a woman aged 30 to 39 with Graves disease. The specimen comprised peripheral blood mononuclear cells (PBMCs), sampled at new diagnosis, from a patient treated with antithyroid drugs. V is TRBV6-2 or TRBV6-3 and J is TRBJ2-7; 7 nucleotides match TRBD1. The CDR3 here is CASSYTRTGTYEQYF. The CDR3 bases are TGTGCCAGCAGTTACACGCGGACAGGCACCTACGAGCAGTACTTC.